This T cell receptor (beta chain) was obtained from a study of response to subunit inactivated influenza vaccine. Study findings and constraints: Few additional T cells are recruited per seasonal influenza vaccination, authors suggested.

After removal of 9 bases from V and 4 bases from J, the junction contained 5 bases not matched to a gene. Germline V gives CDR1 LNHNV, CDR2 YYDKDF (reference sequence). The CDR3 runs 13 residues. TCRdb passed the RT-PCR reads through MiXCR, listing each CDR3 protein once. The sample holds 650,000 to 700,000 distinct CDR3 sequences, around 14% seen once. As to this clonotype: As yet, its antigen is unknown.

The genes are TRBV15 and TRBJ2-1, with 8 bases aligning to TRBD2. The material was PBMCs from blood, obtained about 11 days after vaccination. The source of this sequence is a man aged 45-65 years who received an inactivated influenza vaccine. CDR3 nucleotides: TGTGCCACAGGTAGCGGGATTTACAATGAGCAGTTCTTC. As protein: CATGSGIYNEQFF.